This T cell receptor (beta chain) was retrieved from a study of shared clonotypes between healthy human individuals. V was pared by 5 bases and J by 8 bases, with 12 bases between. Germline V CDR1 and CDR2: LNHDA, SQIVND (reference sequence). There are 12 residues in the CDR3. Concerning this clone itself: The antigen is unknown. The sample has other DNA sequences that encode this CDR3 too.

Overall study results and limits: Blood alone was sampled, and tissue repertoires likely differ.

Assay: immunoSEQ multiplex PCR; the TCRdb copy retains only in-frame clones and omits some. The sample lists some 490,000 clones, around 73% occurring once. Adult donors, all healthy and HIV-negative, had no recent acute infections or vaccinations. This chain uses TRBV19 with TRBJ1-1, with D tentatively TRBD1 (5 bases). Specimen: PBMCs. The origin of this receptor is a woman in her thirties or forties in good health. Some clones in this sample may be carry-over from other donors' samples. The CDR3 loop is CASSPRDGEAFF. The CDR3 DNA reads TGTGCCAGTAGTCCCCGGGACGGGGAAGCTTTCTTT.